This TCR beta chain was identified in a study of CD8 T cells in Susac syndrome. An amount of RNA that ranged from roughly 0.45 to 1 ug was reverse transcribed with random hexamers. TCRdb passed the immunoSEQ multiplex PCR reads through MiXCR, listing each CDR3 protein once. The sample gives around 110,000 distinct CDR3 sequences, 90% to 95% of which show up once; around 0.28% is in the top ten. V dropped 5 bases and J dropped 5; count of bases not matched to a gene: 8. Germline CDR1 reads SQVTM; CDR2 reads ANQGSEA. CDR3 length: 13 residues. What was sequenced was CD8+ T cells from PBMCs. The chain employs TRBV29-1 and TRBJ1-2; 7 nucleotides line up with TRBD1. The sequence was collected from a human donor with Susac syndrome. The CDR3 bases are TGCAGCGTTCGGGACAGCGACAAATATGGCTACACCTTC. Protein: CSVRDSDKYGYTF.